This T cell receptor (beta chain) was found in a study of neurological immune-mediated disorders. This clonotype is medium-sized (0.01 to 0.1%) in the sample. The antigen remains unidentified. A read error is possible here, since a much larger clone lies one base away. Where libraries were unsorted, they were derived from 2 million PBMCs stored at -80 degrees C. From germline, CDR1 is DFQATT and CDR2 SNEGSKA (reference sequence). There are 14 residues in the CDR3. General observations from the study: One related-CDR3 cluster, identified by phylogenetic grouping, held the repertoires of 18 of 34 multiple sclerosis patients and was a possible signature.

5'RACE employing 10-nucleotide random UMIs yielded the cDNA. TCRdb re-derived calls from the 5' RACE reads in MiXCR, one entry per CDR3 protein. The sample yields tens of thousands of distinct CDR3 sequences, about 3% seen once. V gene TRBV20-1 combines with J gene TRBJ2-4; 9 positions agree with TRBD1. The sequence was obtained from a man aged 35 to 55 with multiple sclerosis. Sequencing was performed on PBMCs. Written as DNA, the CDR3 is TGCAGTGCTAGAGATACAGGGGGCAAAAAAATTCAGTACTTC. Protein sequence: CSARDTGGKKIQYF.